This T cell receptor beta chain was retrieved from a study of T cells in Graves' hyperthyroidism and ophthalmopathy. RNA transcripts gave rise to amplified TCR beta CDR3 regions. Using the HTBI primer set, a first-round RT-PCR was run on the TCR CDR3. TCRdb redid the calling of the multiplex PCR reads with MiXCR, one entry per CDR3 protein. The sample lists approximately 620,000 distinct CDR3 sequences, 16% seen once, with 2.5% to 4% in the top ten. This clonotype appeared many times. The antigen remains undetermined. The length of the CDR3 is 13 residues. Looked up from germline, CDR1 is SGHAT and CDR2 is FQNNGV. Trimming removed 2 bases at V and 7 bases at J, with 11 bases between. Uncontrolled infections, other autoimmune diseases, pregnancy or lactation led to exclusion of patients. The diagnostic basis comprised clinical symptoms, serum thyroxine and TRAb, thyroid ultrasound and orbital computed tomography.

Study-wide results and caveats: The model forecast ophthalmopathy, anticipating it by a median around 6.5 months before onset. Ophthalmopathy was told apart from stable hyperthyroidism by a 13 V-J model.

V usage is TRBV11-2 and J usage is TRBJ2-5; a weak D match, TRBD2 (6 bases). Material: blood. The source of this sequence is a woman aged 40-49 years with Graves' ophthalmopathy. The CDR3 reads CASSLREAWTQYF. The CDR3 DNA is TGTGCCAGCAGCTTAAGGGAGGCGTGGACCCAGTACTTC.